What follows describes a single T cell receptor beta chain. The antigen is unknown. Through a sample-barcoded 5' primer and a J-beta primer mix, a second PCR was run for 7 to 11 cycles. Every molecule of cDNA carried a tag from a template-switch adaptor with 12 random nucleotides. TCRdb processed the 5' RACE reads anew with MiXCR; each CDR3 protein has one entry. The sample has more than 650,000 distinct CDR3 sequences, around half seen once. The sample is drawn from a study of blood T cells in healthy people across ages. Notes on the study in general: Across samples, TCR beta diversity tracked strongly with naive T cell percentage. A roughly linear fall in TCR beta diversity per million T cells was seen with increasing age. Long-lived donors had more naive CD4+ cells and higher diversity than aged donors.

This CDR3 has 11 residues. V was shortened by 7 bases and J by 5 bases, with 5 bases between the two germline ends. Germline V gives CDR1 MNHNY, CDR2 SVGAGI (reference sequence). The source material was blood. The genes are TRBV6-6 and TRBJ2-2; D is unresolved. The origin of this receptor is a man aged 80 or over in good health. CDR3 sequence: CASTSTGELFF. The CDR3 DNA is TGTGCCAGCACCTCGACCGGGGAGCTGTTTTTT.